This T cell receptor (beta chain) comes out of a study of blood T cells in healthy people across ages. Then a second PCR, running roughly 7 to 11 cycles, was carried out with a sample-barcoded 5' primer and a J-beta primer mix. Each cDNA molecule, via a template-switch adaptor with 12 random nucleotides, was tagged. MiXCR was run by TCRdb on the 5' RACE reads, yielding one entry per CDR3 protein. The repertoire holds about 720,000 distinct CDR3 sequences, 25% seen once, with roughly 3.5% in the top ten. This clonotype was seen a handful of times. There are 13 residues in the CDR3. Between the trimmed V and J ends, which lost 1 base and 10 bases, there was a span of 11 bases. CDR1 is LNHNV and CDR2 is YYDKDF in the germline V gene (reference sequence). The data also belong to a second study, concerning T cells of mothers and their children. That work states: At around 1.4 ug per 15 ul, all of the extracted RNA went into cDNA synthesis. The study found slightly higher but non-significant overlap in related versus unrelated mother-child pairs.

This chain links TRBV15 with TRBJ2-1, with D perhaps matching TRBD2 (5 bases). This sequence was found in a boy younger than 18 in good health. Sequenced sample: blood. In DNA, the CDR3 is TGTGCCACCAGCAGAGGTGGCGGGCTCGAGCAGTTCTTC. It codes for CATSRGGGLEQFF.